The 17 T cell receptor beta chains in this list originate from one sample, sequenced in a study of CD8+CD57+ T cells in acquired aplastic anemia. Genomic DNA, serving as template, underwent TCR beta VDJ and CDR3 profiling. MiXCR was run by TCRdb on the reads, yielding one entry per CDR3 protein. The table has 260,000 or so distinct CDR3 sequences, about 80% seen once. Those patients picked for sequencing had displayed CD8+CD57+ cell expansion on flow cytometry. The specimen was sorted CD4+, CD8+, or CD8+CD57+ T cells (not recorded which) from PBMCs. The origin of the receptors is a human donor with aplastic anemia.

CDR3 residues: CASSFTSGDTQYF. CDR3 nucleotide sequence: TGTGCCAGCAGCTTTACTAGCGGCGATACGCAGTATTTT. The V gene is TRBV7-2, the J gene TRBJ2-3; 8 bases map to TRBD2. The CDR3 extends over 13 amino acids. Trimming cost V 3 bases and J 6 bases; bases outside gene matches: 2. The germline V gene encodes CDR1 SGHTA and CDR2 FQGNSA.

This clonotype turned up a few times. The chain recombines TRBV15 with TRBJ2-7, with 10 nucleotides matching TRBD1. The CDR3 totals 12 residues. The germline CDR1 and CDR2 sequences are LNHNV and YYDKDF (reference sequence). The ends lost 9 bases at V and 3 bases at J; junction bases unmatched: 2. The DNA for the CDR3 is TGTGCCACTGGGGACAGGGGCTACGAGCAGTACTTC. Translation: CATGDRGYEQYF.

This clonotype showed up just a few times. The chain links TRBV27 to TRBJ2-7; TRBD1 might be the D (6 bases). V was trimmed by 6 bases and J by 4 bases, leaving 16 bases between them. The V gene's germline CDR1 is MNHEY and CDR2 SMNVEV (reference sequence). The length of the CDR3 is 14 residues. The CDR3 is CASRQGRAFYEQYV. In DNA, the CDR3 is TGTGCCAGCAGACAGGGACGGGCCTTTTACGAGCAGTACGTC.

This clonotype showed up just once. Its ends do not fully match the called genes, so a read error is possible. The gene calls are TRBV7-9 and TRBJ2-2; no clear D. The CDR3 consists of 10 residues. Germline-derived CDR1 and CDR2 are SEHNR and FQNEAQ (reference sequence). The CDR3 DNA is TGCGCCAGCGTACCCGGGGAGCTGTTTTTT. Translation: CASVPGELFF.

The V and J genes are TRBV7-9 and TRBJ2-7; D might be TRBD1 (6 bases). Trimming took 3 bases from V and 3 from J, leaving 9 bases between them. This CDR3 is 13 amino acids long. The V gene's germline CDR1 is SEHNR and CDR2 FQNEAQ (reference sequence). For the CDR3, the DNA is TGTGCCAGCAGCTTTAGGACAGACTACGAGCAGTACTTC. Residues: CASSFRTDYEQYF.

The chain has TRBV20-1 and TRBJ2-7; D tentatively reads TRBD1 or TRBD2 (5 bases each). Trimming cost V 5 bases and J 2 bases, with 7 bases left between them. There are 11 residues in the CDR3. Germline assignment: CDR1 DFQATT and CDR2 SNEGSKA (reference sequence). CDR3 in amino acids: CSAGTAYEQYV. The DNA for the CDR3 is TGCAGTGCTGGGACCGCCTACGAGCAGTACGTC.

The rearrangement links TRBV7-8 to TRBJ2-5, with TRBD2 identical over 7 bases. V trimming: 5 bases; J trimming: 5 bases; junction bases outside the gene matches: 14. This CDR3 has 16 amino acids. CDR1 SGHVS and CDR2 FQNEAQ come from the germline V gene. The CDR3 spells CASSEGRGSGWETQYF. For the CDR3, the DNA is TGTGCCAGCAGCGAGGGGAGGGGCTCAGGTTGGGAGACCCAGTACTTC.

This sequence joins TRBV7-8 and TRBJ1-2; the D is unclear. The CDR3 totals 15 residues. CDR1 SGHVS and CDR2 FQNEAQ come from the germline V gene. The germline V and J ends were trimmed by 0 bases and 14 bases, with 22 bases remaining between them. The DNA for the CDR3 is TGTGCCAGCAGCTTAGCGGGAGGTTCCGACTATCAGTATACCTTC. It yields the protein CASSLAGGSDYQYTF.

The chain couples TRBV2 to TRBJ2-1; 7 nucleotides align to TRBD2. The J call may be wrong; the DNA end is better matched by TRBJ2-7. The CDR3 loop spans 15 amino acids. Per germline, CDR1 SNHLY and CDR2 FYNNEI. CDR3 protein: CASSDSGAMDYEQYF. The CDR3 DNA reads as TGTGCCAGCAGTGACAGCGGGGCAATGGACTACGAGCAGTACTTC.

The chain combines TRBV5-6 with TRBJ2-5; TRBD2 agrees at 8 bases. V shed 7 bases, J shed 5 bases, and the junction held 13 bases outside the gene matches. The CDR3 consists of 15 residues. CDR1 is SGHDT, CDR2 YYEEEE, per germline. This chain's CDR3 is CASGLAGAWGETQYF. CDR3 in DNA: TGTGCCAGCGGCCTAGCGGGCGCTTGGGGGGAGACCCAGTACTTC.

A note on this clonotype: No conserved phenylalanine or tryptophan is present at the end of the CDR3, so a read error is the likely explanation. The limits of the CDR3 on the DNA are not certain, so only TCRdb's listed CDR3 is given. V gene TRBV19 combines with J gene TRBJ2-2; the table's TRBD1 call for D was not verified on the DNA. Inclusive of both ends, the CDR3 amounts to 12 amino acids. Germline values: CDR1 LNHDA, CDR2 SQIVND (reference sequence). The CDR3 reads CASTPGRGELWD.

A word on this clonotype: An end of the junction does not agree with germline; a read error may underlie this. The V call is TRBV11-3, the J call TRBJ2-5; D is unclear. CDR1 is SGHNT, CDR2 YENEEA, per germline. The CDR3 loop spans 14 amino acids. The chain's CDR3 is CASSIDSPQETQYF. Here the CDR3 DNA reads TGTGCCAGCAGCATAGATAGTCCACAAGAGACCCAGTACTTC.

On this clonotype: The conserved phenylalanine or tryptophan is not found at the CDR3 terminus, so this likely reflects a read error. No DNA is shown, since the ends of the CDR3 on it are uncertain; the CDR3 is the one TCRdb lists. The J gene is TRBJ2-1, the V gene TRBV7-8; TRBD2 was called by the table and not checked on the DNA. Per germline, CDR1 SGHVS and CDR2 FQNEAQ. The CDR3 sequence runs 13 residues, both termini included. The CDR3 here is CASSDGPNEEQLS.

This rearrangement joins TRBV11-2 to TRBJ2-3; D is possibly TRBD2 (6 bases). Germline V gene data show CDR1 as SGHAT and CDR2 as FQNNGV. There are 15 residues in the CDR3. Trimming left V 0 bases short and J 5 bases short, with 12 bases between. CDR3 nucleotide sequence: TGTGCCAGCAGCTTAGATGCTTCGGGGGTAGATACGCAGTATTTT. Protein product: CASSLDASGVDTQYF.

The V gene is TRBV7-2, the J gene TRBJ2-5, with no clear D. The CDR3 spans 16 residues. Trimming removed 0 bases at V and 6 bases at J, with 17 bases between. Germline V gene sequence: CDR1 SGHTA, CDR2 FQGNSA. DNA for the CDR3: TGTGCCAGCAGCTTAGCGGGTCTGCCCCAGACACAGACCCAGTACTTC. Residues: CASSLAGLPQTQTQYF.

The CDR3: CASSVGGQEPWGYTF. CDR3 sequence (DNA): TGTGCCAGCAGCGTAGGAGGCCAGGAGCCTTGGGGCTACACCTTC. This chain connects TRBV9 to TRBJ1-2; D gene uncertain. CDR1 SGDLS and CDR2 YYNGEE come from the germline V gene. The germline V and J ends were trimmed by 0 bases and 8 bases, with 17 bases remaining between them. The CDR3 contains 15 residues. Drawing the rest from reference TRBV9 and TRBJ1-2, the complete variable domain is DSGVTQTPKHLITATGQRVTLRCSPRSGDLSVYWYQQSLDQGLQFLIQYYNGEERAKGNILERFSAQQFPDLHSELNLSSLELGDSALYFCASSVGGQEPWGYTFGSGTRLTVV.

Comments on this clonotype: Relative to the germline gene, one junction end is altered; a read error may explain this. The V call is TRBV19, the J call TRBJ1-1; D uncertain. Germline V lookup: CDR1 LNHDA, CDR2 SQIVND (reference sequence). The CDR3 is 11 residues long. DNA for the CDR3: TGTGCCACCAGTATGGCGACTGAAGCCTTCTTT. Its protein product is CATSMATEAFF.